Below, 2 T cell receptor beta chains from the same sample are listed, as sequenced in a study of cytomegalovirus exposure and HLA in healthy donors. PCR was performed using 60 Vbeta and 13 Jbeta primers. Some clones are missing from TCRdb's copy, which holds only in-frame ones; the method was immunoSEQ multiplex PCR. The table has some 150,000 clones, 70% to 90% seen once. Sequencing was performed on PBMCs. The receptor set was obtained from a woman between 25 and 40 years old in good health and CMV-seronegative.

V and J are TRBV5-6 and TRBJ2-3; D might be TRBD2 (6 bases). CDR1 and CDR2 (germline): SGHDT, YYEEEE. CDR3 length equals 15 residues. V was clipped by 4 bases and J by 3 bases, with 15 bases between them. The CDR3 DNA reads as TGTGCCAGCAGCAACGGAGGGTTTCCAACAGATACGCAGTATTTT. Translation gives CASSNGGFPTDTQYF.

This chain connects TRBV5-1 to TRBJ2-7, with 9 bases matching TRBD2. CDR1 and CDR2 (germline): SGHRS, YFSETQ. Trimming took 4 bases from V and 3 from J; bases not matched to a gene: 11. The CDR3 is 16 residues long. The CDR3 region is CASSAWTSASYYEQYF. The CDR3 DNA follows: TGCGCCAGCAGCGCCTGGACTAGCGCAAGCTACTACGAGCAGTACTTC.